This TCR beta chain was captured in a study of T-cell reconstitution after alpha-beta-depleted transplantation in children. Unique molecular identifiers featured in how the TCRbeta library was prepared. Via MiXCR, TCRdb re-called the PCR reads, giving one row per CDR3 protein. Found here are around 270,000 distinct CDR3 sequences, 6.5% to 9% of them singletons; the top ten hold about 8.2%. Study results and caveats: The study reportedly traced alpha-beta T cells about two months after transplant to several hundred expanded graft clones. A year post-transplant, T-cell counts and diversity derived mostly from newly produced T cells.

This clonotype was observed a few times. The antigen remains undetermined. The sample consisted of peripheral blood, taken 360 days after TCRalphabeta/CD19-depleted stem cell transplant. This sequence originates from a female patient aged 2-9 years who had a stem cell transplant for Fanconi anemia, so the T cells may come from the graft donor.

The CDR3 region is CASSLAGKRVGAFF. The CDR3 DNA reads TGTGCCAGCAGCTTAGCGGGTAAACGGGTTGGAGCTTTCTTT. The rearrangement uses TRBV7-8 and TRBJ1-1; the D is unclear. CDR3 length equals 14 residues. Trimming took off 0 bases at V and 10 bases at J, with 15 bases between the two ends. The germline CDR1 and CDR2 sequences are SGHVS and FQNEAQ.